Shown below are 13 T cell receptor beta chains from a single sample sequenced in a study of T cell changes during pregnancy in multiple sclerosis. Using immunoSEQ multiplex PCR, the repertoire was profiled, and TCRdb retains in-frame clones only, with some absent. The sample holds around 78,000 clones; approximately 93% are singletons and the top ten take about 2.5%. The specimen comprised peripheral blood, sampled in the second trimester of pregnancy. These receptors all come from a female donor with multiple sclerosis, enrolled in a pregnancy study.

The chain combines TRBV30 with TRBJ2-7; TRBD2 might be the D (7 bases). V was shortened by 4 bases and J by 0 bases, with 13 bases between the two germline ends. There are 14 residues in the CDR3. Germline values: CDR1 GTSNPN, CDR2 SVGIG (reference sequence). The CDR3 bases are TGTGCCTGGAACGGAGGGGGGGCCTCCTACGAGCAGTACTTC. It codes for CAWNGGGASYEQYF.

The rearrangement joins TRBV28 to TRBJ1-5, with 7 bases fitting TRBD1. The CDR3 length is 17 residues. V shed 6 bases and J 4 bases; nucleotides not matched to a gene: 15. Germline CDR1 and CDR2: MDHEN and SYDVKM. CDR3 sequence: CASSIPRGGAGNQPQHF. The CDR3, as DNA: TGTGCCAGCAGCATTCCCCGAGGGGGCGCGGGAAATCAGCCCCAGCATTTT.

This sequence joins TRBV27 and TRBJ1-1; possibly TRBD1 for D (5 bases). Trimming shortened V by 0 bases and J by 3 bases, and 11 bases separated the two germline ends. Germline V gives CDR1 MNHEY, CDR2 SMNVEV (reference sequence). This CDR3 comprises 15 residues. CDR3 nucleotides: TGTGCCAGCAGTTTATCGAACCCAGGGTACACTGAAGCTTTCTTT. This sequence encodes CASSLSNPGYTEAFF.

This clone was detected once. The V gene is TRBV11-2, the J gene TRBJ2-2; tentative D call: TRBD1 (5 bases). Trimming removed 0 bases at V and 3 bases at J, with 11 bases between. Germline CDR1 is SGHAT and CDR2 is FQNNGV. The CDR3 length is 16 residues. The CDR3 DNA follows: TGTGCCAGCAGCTTAGAAGGCAGGGTGGACACCGGGGAGCTGTTTTTT. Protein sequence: CASSLEGRVDTGELFF.

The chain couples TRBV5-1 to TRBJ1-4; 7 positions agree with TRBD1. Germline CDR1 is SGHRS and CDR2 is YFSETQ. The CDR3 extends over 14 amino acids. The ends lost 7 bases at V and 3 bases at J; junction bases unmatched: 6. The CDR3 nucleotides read TGCGCCAGCCGACAGGGCGACTCTAATGAAAAACTGTTTTTT. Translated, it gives CASRQGDSNEKLFF.

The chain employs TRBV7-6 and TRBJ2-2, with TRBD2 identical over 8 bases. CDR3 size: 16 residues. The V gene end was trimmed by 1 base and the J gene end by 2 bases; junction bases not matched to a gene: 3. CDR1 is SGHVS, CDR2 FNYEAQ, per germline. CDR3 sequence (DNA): TGTGCCAGCAGCTTAGGACGGGGGGGCAACACCGGGGAGCTGTTTTTT. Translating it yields CASSLGRGGNTGELFF.

The CDR3 coding sequence is TGTGCCAGCAGCTACACCGAAAATTCACCCCTCCACTTT. This sequence encodes CASSYTENSPLHF. J is TRBJ1-6 and V is TRBV5-6; no definite D call. The germline V and J ends were trimmed by 3 bases and 7 bases, with 8 bases remaining between them. Germline V gene sequence: CDR1 SGHDT, CDR2 YYEEEE. The CDR3 has 13 residues.

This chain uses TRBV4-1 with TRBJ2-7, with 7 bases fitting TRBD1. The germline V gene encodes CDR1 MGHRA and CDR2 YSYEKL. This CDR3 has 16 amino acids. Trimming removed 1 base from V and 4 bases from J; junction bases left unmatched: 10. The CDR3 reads CASSQVLLGGGYEQYF. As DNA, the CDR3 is TGCGCCAGCAGCCAAGTCCTCCTAGGGGGCGGGTACGAGCAGTACTTC.

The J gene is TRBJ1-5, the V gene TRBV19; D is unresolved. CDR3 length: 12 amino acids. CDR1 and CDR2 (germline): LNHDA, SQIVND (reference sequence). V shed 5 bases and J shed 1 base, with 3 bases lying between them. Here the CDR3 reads CASSPSNQPQHF. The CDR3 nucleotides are TGTGCCAGTAGTCCGAGCAATCAGCCCCAGCATTTT.

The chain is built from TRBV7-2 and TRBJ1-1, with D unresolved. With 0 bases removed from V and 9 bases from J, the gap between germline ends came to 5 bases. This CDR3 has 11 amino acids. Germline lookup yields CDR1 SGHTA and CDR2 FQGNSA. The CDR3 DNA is TGTGCCAGCAGCTTAGCCAGTAAAGCTTTCTTT. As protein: CASSLASKAFF.

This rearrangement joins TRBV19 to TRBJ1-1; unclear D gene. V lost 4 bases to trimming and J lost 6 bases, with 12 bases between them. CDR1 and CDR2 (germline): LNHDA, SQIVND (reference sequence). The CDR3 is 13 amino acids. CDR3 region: CASSTRHRPEAFF. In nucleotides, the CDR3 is TGTGCCAGTAGTACCAGACACCGCCCTGAAGCTTTCTTT. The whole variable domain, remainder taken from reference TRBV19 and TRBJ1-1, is DGGITQSPKYLFRKEGQNVTLSCEQNLNHDAMYWYRQDPGQGLRLIYYSQIVNDFQKGDIAEGYSVSREKKESFPLTVTSAQKNPTAFYLCASSTRHRPEAFFGQGTRLTVV.

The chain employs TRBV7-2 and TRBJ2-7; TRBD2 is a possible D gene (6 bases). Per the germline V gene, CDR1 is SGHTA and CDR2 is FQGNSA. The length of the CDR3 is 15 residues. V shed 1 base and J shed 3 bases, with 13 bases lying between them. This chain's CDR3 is CASSLGGLSVYEQYF. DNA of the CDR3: TGTGCCAGCAGCTTAGGGGGACTCTCGGTCTACGAGCAGTACTTC.

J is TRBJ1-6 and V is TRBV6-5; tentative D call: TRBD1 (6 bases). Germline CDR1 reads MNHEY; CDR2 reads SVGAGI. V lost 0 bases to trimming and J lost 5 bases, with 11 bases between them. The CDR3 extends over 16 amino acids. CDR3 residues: CASSYSGGSHNSPLHF. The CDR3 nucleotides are TGTGCCAGCAGTTACTCAGGGGGTTCTCATAATTCACCCCTCCACTTT.